These 10 T cell receptor beta chains came from one sample sequenced in a study of blood T cells in healthy people across ages. A sample-barcoded 5' primer and a J-beta primer mix were used in a second PCR of roughly 6 to 11 cycles. One entry per CDR3 protein results from TCRdb running MiXCR on the 5' RACE reads. This sample yields some 880,000 distinct CDR3 sequences, of which under 40% are seen a single time; over 10% belongs to the top ten. The sample consisted of blood. The origin of the receptors is a man younger than 30 in good health.

The chain uses TRBV29-1 and TRBJ2-6; a weak D match, TRBD2 (6 bases). Trimming pared 4 bases from V and 2 bases from J, leaving 6 bases between. There are 13 residues in the CDR3. Germline values: CDR1 SQVTM, CDR2 ANQGSEA. CDR3 bases: TGCAGCGTTGGGGAGGCTGGGGCCAACGTCCTGACTTTC. As protein: CSVGEAGANVLTF. Combining the CDR3 with reference TRBV29-1 and TRBJ2-6 gives the whole variable domain SAVISQKPSRDICQRGTSLTIQCQVDSQVTMMFWYRQQPGQSLTLIATANQGSEATYESGFVIDKFPISRPNLTFSTLTVSNMSPEDSSIYLCSVGEAGANVLTFGAGSRLTVL.

This clonotype was observed a single time. J is TRBJ2-7 and V is TRBV4-3; TRBD2 agrees at 7 bases. Germline V gene lookup returns CDR1 LGHNA and CDR2 YSLEER. The V and J ends lost 1 base and 7 bases, in that order; junction bases with no gene match: 10. This CDR3 spans 15 amino acids. The CDR3 DNA sequence: TGCGCCAGCAGCCAAGTGACTAGCCCCTACAATGAGCAGTACTTC. Encoded protein: CASSQVTSPYNEQYF.

The genes are TRBV7-6 and TRBJ1-1; D possibly corresponds to TRBD1 (6 bases). The V end was cut by 8 bases, the J end by 7 bases, with 26 bases between. Germline V CDR1 and CDR2: SGHVS, FNYEAQ. The CDR3 is made up of 16 amino acids. The CDR3 sequence: CASVPGAGVGFGEAFF. The CDR3 nucleotides are TGTGCCAGCGTCCCAGGGGCGGGAGTGGGGTTCGGTGAAGCTTTCTTT.

This clonotype turned up a few times. The chain combines TRBV5-6 with TRBJ1-1, with D maybe TRBD1 (6 bases). V lost 2 bases, J lost 9 bases, and 14 bases lay in between. The CDR3 is made up of 13 amino acids. Germline lookup yields CDR1 SGHDT and CDR2 YYEEEE. In nucleotides, the CDR3 is TGTGCCAGCAGCTTACTGGACAGAGAAAAAGCTTTCTTT. Translation gives CASSLLDREKAFF. Supplemented by reference TRBV5-6 and TRBJ1-1, the full variable domain reads DAGVTQSPTHLIKTRGQQVTLRCSPKSGHDTVSWYQQALGQGPQFIFQYYEEEERQRGNFPDRFSGHQFPNYSSELNVNALLLGDSALYLCASSLLDREKAFFGQGTRLTVV.

This chain links TRBV7-9 with TRBJ1-5; a weak D match, TRBD1 (6 bases). Trimming left V 2 bases short and J 13 bases short, with 15 bases between. CDR3 length equals 13 residues. Per germline, CDR1 SEHNR and CDR2 FQNEAQ (reference sequence). The CDR3 region is CASSLTFRGRQHF. The CDR3 DNA is TGTGCCAGCAGCTTAACTTTCAGGGGCCGACAGCATTTT.

CDR3 nucleotide sequence: TGCAGTGCTGCGGACCTTTACCCGAACACTGAAGCTTTCTTT. It is translated as CSAADLYPNTEAFF. The chain employs TRBV20-1 and TRBJ1-1; D gene unclear. This CDR3 comprises 14 residues. CDR1 and CDR2 from the germline V gene are DFQATT and SNEGSKA (reference sequence). The ends were cut back, 5 bases at V and 1 base at J, with 14 bases in the middle.

This clonotype was seen only a few times. The V gene is TRBV5-1, the J gene TRBJ2-1; D unresolved. Matching the DNA end better, TRBJ2-7 makes the J call doubtful. Germline V CDR1 and CDR2: SGHRS, YFSETQ. The CDR3 is made up of 13 amino acids. The CDR3 here is CASRRGSYNEQYF. The CDR3 DNA follows: TGCGCCAGCCGCCGAGGATCCTACAATGAGCAGTACTTC.

Comments on this clonotype: A much larger clone lies a single base off, so this may be a read error. The J gene is TRBJ2-5, the V gene TRBV12-3 or TRBV12-4; 7 bases map to TRBD1. The CDR3 loop spans 15 amino acids. V lost 6 bases to trimming and J lost 11 bases; unmatched junction nucleotides: 18. Here the CDR3 DNA reads TGTGCCAGCAGGCCCACAGGGGAAATAATCAATGAGCAGTACTTC. It translates to CASRPTGEIINEQYF.

This chain connects TRBV7-9 to TRBJ2-3; D unresolved. Germline assignment: CDR1 SEHNR and CDR2 FQNEAQ (reference sequence). CDR3 length equals 10 residues. V lost 3 bases, J lost 7 bases, and 2 bases lay in between. CDR3 amino acids: CASSFNTQYF. CDR3 DNA: TGTGCCAGCAGCTTCAATACGCAGTATTTT.

This clonotype was recorded a few times. V and J are TRBV7-2 and TRBJ1-6; 7 bases are shared with TRBD1. This CDR3 spans 14 amino acids. V lost 7 bases and J lost 6; bases outside the gene matches: 6. Germline V CDR1 and CDR2: SGHTA, FQGNSA. Here the CDR3 DNA reads TGTGCCAGCAAAACAGGGACAGCTAATTCACCCCTCCACTTT. Amino acid sequence: CASKTGTANSPLHF.